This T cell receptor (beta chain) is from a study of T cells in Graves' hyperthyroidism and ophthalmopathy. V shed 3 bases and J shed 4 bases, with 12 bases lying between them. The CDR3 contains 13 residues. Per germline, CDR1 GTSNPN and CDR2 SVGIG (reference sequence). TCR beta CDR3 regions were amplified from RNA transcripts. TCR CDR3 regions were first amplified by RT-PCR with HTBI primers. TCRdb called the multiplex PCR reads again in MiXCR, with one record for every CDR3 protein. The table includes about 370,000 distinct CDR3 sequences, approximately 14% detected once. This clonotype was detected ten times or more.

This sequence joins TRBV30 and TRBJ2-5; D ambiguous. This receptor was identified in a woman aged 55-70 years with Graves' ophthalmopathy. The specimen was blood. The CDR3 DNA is TGTGCCTGGAGAGAGAGATGGGGAGAGACCCAGTACTTC. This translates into CAWRERWGETQYF.